This entry lists 21 T cell receptor beta chains sequenced from one sample in a study of blood T cell repertoires in COVID-19. Clones were sequenced by immunoSEQ multiplex PCR, and TCRdb holds only the in-frame ones, with some missing. The sample contains hundreds of thousands of clones, about nine tenths of which appear only once. The sample was PBMCs or T cells enriched from blood (not recorded which). The source of these receptors is a young man who had recovered from COVID-19.

The chain combines TRBV11-3 with TRBJ1-4, with D maybe TRBD1 (5 bases). Trimming shortened V by 5 bases and J by 8 bases, and 15 bases separated the two germline ends. Per germline, CDR1 SGHNT and CDR2 YENEEA. The CDR3 consists of 14 residues. CDR3 amino acids: CASSPAREEEKLFF. The CDR3 nucleotides read TGTGCCAGCAGCCCGGCCAGGGAGGAAGAAAAACTGTTTTTT.

V gene TRBV5-1 combines with J gene TRBJ2-4; 9 nucleotides line up with TRBD1. The CDR3 consists of 17 residues. Germline V gene lookup returns CDR1 SGHRS and CDR2 YFSETQ. With V trimmed by 4 bases and J by 6 bases, 14 bases remained unmatched. The chain's CDR3 is CASSKDRGGVWGNIQYF. For the CDR3, the DNA is TGCGCCAGCAGCAAGGACAGGGGAGGAGTGTGGGGAAACATTCAGTACTTC.

CDR3 in DNA: TGTGCCAGCAGTCCAACAGCGGAAACAAGAGACTACAATGAGCAGTTCTTC. Amino acid sequence: CASSPTAETRDYNEQFF. The V call is TRBV7-9, the J call TRBJ2-1; tentatively, D is TRBD2 (5 bases). The CDR3 sequence is 17 residues long. V was cut by 6 bases and J by 3 bases, with 21 bases left in between. CDR1 is SEHNR, CDR2 FQNEAQ, per germline (reference sequence).

The chain combines TRBV27 with TRBJ2-3, with a possible D match to TRBD1 (6 bases). Trimming took off 4 bases at V and 3 bases at J, with 11 bases between the two ends. Germline V CDR1 and CDR2: MNHEY, SMNVEV (reference sequence). CDR3 length: 14 amino acids. CDR3 loop: CASSSLDRTDTQYF. The CDR3 nucleotides are TGTGCCAGCAGTTCTCTGGACAGAACAGATACGCAGTATTTT.

The CDR3 DNA follows: TGCGCCAGCAGTGAGGCAGTGGGGGCCCGGGCGGCTGAAGCTTTCTTT. Its protein is CASSEAVGARAAEAFF. V usage is TRBV10-2 and J usage is TRBJ1-1, with D possibly being TRBD1 (6 bases). Germline V gene data show CDR1 as WSHSY and CDR2 as SAAADI. V was pared by 2 bases and J by 6 bases, with 19 bases between. The CDR3 totals 16 residues.

The chain uses TRBV7-2 and TRBJ2-2, with 16 positions matching TRBD2. This CDR3 contains 17 residues. Germline CDR1 and CDR2: SGHTA and FQGNSA. Trimming at V came to 5 bases and at J to 6 bases, leaving 6 bases not matched to a gene. CDR3 coding DNA: TGTGCCAGCAGCCCTACCGGGACTAGCGGGAGGGCCGGGGAGCTGTTTTTT. Protein product: CASSPTGTSGRAGELFF.

The V gene is TRBV6-2 or TRBV6-3, the J gene TRBJ2-3, with D perhaps TRBD1 (6 bases). Trimming removed 5 bases from V and 2 bases from J, with 17 bases in between. Germline V gene data show CDR1 as MNHEY and CDR2 as SVGEGT. This CDR3 is 16 amino acids long. CDR3 protein: CASSQLQGRNTDTQYF. The DNA for the CDR3 is TGTGCCAGCAGTCAACTCCAGGGGCGGAACACAGATACGCAGTATTTT.

This rearrangement joins TRBV20-1 to TRBJ2-5; 7 nucleotides line up with TRBD1. The length of the CDR3 is 14 residues. Germline assignment: CDR1 DFQATT and CDR2 SNEGSKA (reference sequence). The V segment lost 3 bases and the J segment 3 bases; nucleotides outside the gene matches: 7. CDR3 bases: TGCAGTGCTAGTCCGACAGGGTTAAAAGAGACCCAGTACTTC. It is translated as CSASPTGLKETQYF.

V usage is TRBV6-5 and J usage is TRBJ1-6; TRBD1 matches 7 bases. The V gene's germline CDR1 is MNHEY and CDR2 SVGAGI. The V segment lost 3 bases and the J segment 5 bases; nucleotides outside the gene matches: 4. The CDR3 runs 15 residues. The CDR3 sequence: CASSYPGQNNSPLHF. CDR3 DNA: TGTGCCAGCAGTTATCCGGGACAGAATAATTCACCCCTCCACTTT.

The chain uses TRBV5-1 and TRBJ2-1; 8 nucleotides match TRBD2. The CDR3 covers 13 residues. V lost 5 bases, J lost 6 bases, and 4 bases stayed unmatched. CDR1 and CDR2 (germline): SGHRS, YFSETQ. In DNA form, the CDR3 reads TGCGCCAGCAGTTCGCGGGGGGTCAATGAGCAGTTCTTC. Encoded protein: CASSSRGVNEQFF.

The chain is built from TRBV28 and TRBJ1-3; the match to TRBD1 covers 7 bases. Per germline, CDR1 MDHEN and CDR2 SYDVKM. V lost 9 bases and J lost 0; bases outside the gene matches: 8. The length of the CDR3 is 15 residues. For the CDR3, the DNA is TGTGCCAGTAACGGACAGGCATACTCTGGAAACACCATATATTTT. Translating it yields CASNGQAYSGNTIYF.

This clone has just one count. This chain links TRBV7-9 with TRBJ1-3, with 8 bases matching TRBD1. CDR3 size: 15 residues. J gave up 3 bases and V 2 bases, and 3 bases lay outside the gene matches. Germline V gives CDR1 SEHNR, CDR2 FQNEAQ (reference sequence). The CDR3 reads CASSLRTGNGNTIYF. The DNA for the CDR3 is TGTGCCAGCAGCTTAAGGACAGGGAATGGAAACACCATATATTTT.

The rearrangement joins TRBV27 to TRBJ2-2, with TRBD1 identical over 7 bases. The CDR3 is 16 residues long. V lost 7 bases, J lost 2 bases, and 10 bases stayed unmatched. CDR1 is MNHEY, CDR2 SMNVEV, per germline (reference sequence). The CDR3 reads CASTYSGQINTGELFF. CDR3 DNA sequence: TGTGCCAGCACCTATTCGGGACAGATTAACACCGGGGAGCTGTTTTTT.

The chain recombines TRBV18 with TRBJ2-7, with D possibly TRBD1 on 5 matching bases. There are 14 residues in the CDR3. Trimming cost V 2 bases and J 7 bases, with 15 bases left between them. The germline V gene encodes CDR1 KGHSH and CDR2 LQKENI. The CDR3 DNA sequence: TGTGCCAGCTCACCAGGGCAGGGTCTGGGGGAGCAGTACTTC. This translates into CASSPGQGLGEQYF. Drawing the rest from reference TRBV18 and TRBJ2-7, the complete variable domain is NAGVMQNPRHLVRRRGQEARLRCSPMKGHSHVYWYRQLPEEGLKFMVYLQKENIIDESGMPKERFSAEFPKEGPSILRIQQVVRGDSAAYFCASSPGQGLGEQYFGPGTRLTVT.

The V and J genes are TRBV3-1 (or the pseudogene TRBV3-2) and TRBJ1-1; D not resolved. V was clipped by 2 bases and J by 1 base, with 11 bases between them. Germline assignment: CDR1 LGHDT and CDR2 YNNKEL (reference sequence). This CDR3 spans 15 amino acids. The CDR3 protein is CASSQSPGTNTEAFF. The CDR3 nucleotides read TGTGCCAGCAGCCAATCTCCAGGAACGAACACTGAAGCTTTCTTT.

This clone was counted between two and nine times. V gene TRBV7-8 combines with J gene TRBJ2-4, with D maybe TRBD1 (6 bases). The germline V gene encodes CDR1 SGHVS and CDR2 FQNEAQ. Deletions cut 0 bases from V and 6 bases from J, with 9 bases between. This CDR3 is built from 14 residues. The CDR3 region has the DNA TGTGCCAGCAGCTTAGCGGGACATCTAAACATTCAGTACTTC. It translates to CASSLAGHLNIQYF.

The V call is TRBV10-2, the J call TRBJ1-1; 9 nucleotides agree with TRBD1. The germline CDR1 and CDR2 sequences are WSHSY and SAAADI. V trimming: 8 bases; J trimming: 0 bases; junction bases outside the gene matches: 7. The CDR3 runs 15 residues. CDR3 sequence: CASGLRQGVNTEAFF. The CDR3 DNA follows: TGCGCCAGCGGACTTAGACAGGGGGTGAACACTGAAGCTTTCTTT.

Concerning this clone: A read error is likely, as this CDR3 ends without the conserved phenylalanine or tryptophan. The limits of the CDR3 on the DNA are not certain, so only TCRdb's listed CDR3 is given. This chain uses TRBV5-5 with TRBJ2-3; the listed D gene, TRBD2, was not tested against the DNA. Germline CDR1 is SGHKS and CDR2 is YYEKEE (reference sequence). Including both end residues, the CDR3 is 16 amino acids long. CDR3 loop: CASSLEGLAGAPPSSI.

On this clone: An end of the junction does not agree with germline; a read error may underlie this. The genes are TRBV5-1 and TRBJ1-6; 9 bases map to TRBD1. The CDR3 sequence is 16 residues long. In germline, CDR1 is SGHRS, CDR2 YFSETQ. The CDR3 DNA reads as TGCGCCAGCAGCTTAAACCCGGGACAGGGCCCATCACGCCTCCACTTT. This gives the protein CASSLNPGQGPSRLHF.

The rearrangement joins TRBV10-2 to TRBJ1-1, with D unresolved. The CDR3 has 14 amino acids. The germline V gene encodes CDR1 WSHSY and CDR2 SAAADI. V lost 0 bases and J lost 1, with 6 bases in between. CDR3: CASSESGRNTEAFF. For the CDR3, the DNA is TGCGCCAGCAGTGAGTCAGGGAGGAACACTGAAGCTTTCTTT.

The V gene is TRBV11-3, the J gene TRBJ2-3, with D possibly being TRBD1 (6 bases). The CDR3 runs to 16 residues. Germline lookup yields CDR1 SGHNT and CDR2 YENEEA. V was clipped by 1 base and J by 4 bases, with 15 bases between them. The CDR3 loop reads CASSLGQDRKPDTQYF. The CDR3 nucleotides are TGTGCCAGCAGCTTAGGCCAGGACAGAAAACCAGATACGCAGTATTTT.